The 23 T cell receptor beta chains below come from one sample, sequenced in a study of T-cell reconstitution after alpha-beta-depleted transplantation in children. Unique molecular identifiers tagged the TCRbeta library. One entry per CDR3 protein results from TCRdb running MiXCR on the PCR reads. The table shows 610,000 or so distinct CDR3 sequences, with 27% occurring only once. The material was PBMCs, obtained before TCRalphabeta/CD19-depleted stem cell transplant. Receptors originate from a boy under two years old with Wiskott-Aldrich syndrome, due to receive a stem cell transplant.

The chain joins TRBV7-7 to TRBJ2-2, with D perhaps matching TRBD2 (5 bases). In germline, CDR1 is SSHAT, CDR2 FNYEAQ (reference sequence). The V gene lost 1 base and the J gene lost 7 bases, with 25 bases spanning the gap. This CDR3 contains 19 residues. In DNA, the CDR3 is TGTGCCAGCAGCTTAGTTCCCCTGGGTAGCCCGGGATCGAGCGGGGAGCTGTTTTTT. Translated, it gives CASSLVPLGSPGSSGELFF.

The J gene is TRBJ2-3, the V gene TRBV7-3; 8 nucleotides line up with TRBD2. The CDR3 extends over 18 amino acids. After removal of 2 bases from V and 2 bases from J, the junction contained 12 bases not matched to a gene. CDR1 is SGHTA and CDR2 is FQGTGA in the germline V gene. CDR3 region: CASSLLAGQPKYTDTQYF. CDR3 DNA: TGTGCCAGCAGCTTACTAGCGGGCCAGCCCAAATACACAGATACGCAGTATTTT. Based on the CDR3 plus reference TRBV7-3 and TRBJ2-3, the full variable domain is GAGVSQTPSNKVTEKGKYVELRCDPISGHTALYWYRQSLGQGPEFLIYFQGTGAADDSGLPNDRFFAVRPEGSVSTLKIQRTERGDSAVYLCASSLLAGQPKYTDTQYFGPGTRLTVL.

The DNA of the CDR3 is TGTGCCAGCAGATATTCGAGGGCCACGAACAATGAGCAGTTCTTC. Translated, it gives CASRYSRATNNEQFF. The chain has TRBV7-3 and TRBJ2-1, with a weak D call TRBD2 (5 bases). V shed 6 bases and J shed 5 bases, with 17 bases lying between them. Germline V lookup: CDR1 SGHTA, CDR2 FQGTGA. The CDR3 runs 15 residues. The whole variable domain, filled in from reference TRBV7-3 and TRBJ2-1, reads GAGVSQTPSNKVTEKGKYVELRCDPISGHTALYWYRQSLGQGPEFLIYFQGTGAADDSGLPNDRFFAVRPEGSVSTLKIQRTERGDSAVYLCASRYSRATNNEQFFGPGTRLTVL.

The chain couples TRBV29-1 to TRBJ2-7; TRBD2 aligns across 9 bases. CDR3 length: 15 amino acids. J lost 0 bases, V lost 4 bases, and 7 bases had no gene match. CDR1 and CDR2 from the germline V gene are SQVTM and ANQGSEA. The CDR3 DNA reads as TGCAGCGTTGTTGGGACTAGCTCAAGCTCCTACGAGCAGTACTTC. Protein: CSVVGTSSSSYEQYF.

The chain has TRBV20-1 and TRBJ2-5, with a possible D match to TRBD2 (5 bases). The CDR3 is 16 residues long. The V end lost 3 bases, the J end lost 0 bases, and 17 bases lay between the germline ends. The germline V gene encodes CDR1 DFQATT and CDR2 SNEGSKA (reference sequence). The CDR3: CSASISKRRYQETQYF. The CDR3 bases are TGCAGTGCTAGTATCAGCAAGAGGAGGTACCAAGAGACCCAGTACTTC.

This clonotype was picked up many times. One junction end does not reproduce the germline sequence, and a read error may be involved. The chain uses TRBV5-1 and TRBJ2-3, with D uncertain. The germline V gene encodes CDR1 SGHRS and CDR2 YFSETQ. CDR3 length equals 12 residues. This CDR3 is CASSQSTDTQYF. The CDR3 DNA sequence: TGTGCCAGCAGCCAAAGCACAGATACGCAGTATTTT.

Only a few counts were recorded for this clonotype. This chain joins TRBV2 and TRBJ2-5, with a weak D call TRBD1 (6 bases). The V gene's germline CDR1 is SNHLY and CDR2 FYNNEI. The CDR3 spans 12 residues. The germline V and J ends were trimmed by 7 bases and 2 bases, with 8 bases remaining between them. This chain's CDR3 is CASTGQQETQYF. CDR3 DNA: TGTGCCAGCACAGGACAGCAAGAGACCCAGTACTTC. The variable domain in full, with the rest retrieved from reference TRBV2 and TRBJ2-5, is EPEVTQTPSHQVTQMGQEVILRCVPISNHLYFYWYRQILGQKVEFLVSFYNNEISEKSEIFDDQFSVERPDGSNFTLKIRSTKLEDSAMYFCASTGQQETQYFGPGTRLLVL.

The V call is TRBV29-1, the J call TRBJ2-2; TRBD2 is a possible D gene (6 bases). This CDR3 contains 14 residues. Trimming removed 4 bases from V and 1 base from J, with 10 bases in between. Per the germline V gene, CDR1 is SQVTM and CDR2 is ANQGSEA. The CDR3, as DNA: TGCAGCGTTGGCGGTAGCGGGAACACCGGGGAGCTGTTTTTT. This gives the protein CSVGGSGNTGELFF.

The chain combines TRBV6-5 with TRBJ2-1; D is possibly TRBD2 (5 bases). The germline V gene has CDR1 MNHEY and CDR2 SVGAGI. V was cut by 4 bases and J by 5 bases, with 12 bases left in between. CDR3 length: 14 amino acids. In DNA, the CDR3 is TGTGCCAGCAGTTGGTCCCTAGCAGACAATGAGCAGTTCTTC. Protein product: CASSWSLADNEQFF.

The chain has TRBV5-1 and TRBJ2-5; 10 bases agree with TRBD2. The V gene end was trimmed by 0 bases and the J gene end by 2 bases; junction bases not matched to a gene: 4. The V gene's germline CDR1 is SGHRS and CDR2 YFSETQ. The CDR3 totals 16 residues. The CDR3 reads CASSLALAGAQETQYF. The CDR3 DNA sequence: TGCGCCAGCAGCTTGGCGCTAGCGGGGGCACAAGAGACCCAGTACTTC. The full variable domain, with the rest looked up from reference TRBV5-1 and TRBJ2-5, is KAGVTQTPRYLIKTRGQQVTLSCSPISGHRSVSWYQQTPGQGLQFLFEYFSETQRNKGNFPGRFSGRQFSNSRSEMNVSTLELGDSALYLCASSLALAGAQETQYFGPGTRLLVL.

The rearrangement joins TRBV5-5 to TRBJ2-1; D is undetermined. Germline V gene sequence: CDR1 SGHKS, CDR2 YYEKEE (reference sequence). This CDR3 is 10 amino acids long. The V gene lost 1 base and the J gene lost 8 bases, with 1 base spanning the gap. The chain's CDR3 is CASSLYEQFF. The CDR3 DNA reads as TGTGCCAGCAGCTTGTATGAGCAGTTCTTC. Variable domain in full (rest from reference TRBV5-5 and TRBJ2-1): DAGVTQSPTHLIKTRGQQVTLRCSPISGHKSVSWYQQVLGQGPQFIFQYYEKEERGRGNFPDRFSARQFPNYSSELNVNALLLGDSALYLCASSLYEQFFGPGTRLTVL.

This clonotype was counted a few times. The V gene is TRBV24-1, the J gene TRBJ2-2, with D uncertain. Germline V CDR1 and CDR2: KGHDR, SFDVKD. The CDR3 covers 12 residues. Between the trimmed V and J ends, which lost 9 bases and 2 bases, there was a span of 6 bases. CDR3 DNA sequence: TGTGCCACCGCAGATAACACCGGGGAGCTGTTTTTT. It translates to CATADNTGELFF.

CDR3 protein: CASSLEASPGTTGYTF. CDR3 DNA: TGCGCCAGCAGCCTAGAGGCCTCTCCCGGGACAACCGGCTACACCTTC. V usage is TRBV4-1 and J usage is TRBJ1-2; tentative D call: TRBD1 (6 bases). Germline values: CDR1 MGHRA, CDR2 YSYEKL. V dropped 4 bases and J dropped 8 bases, with 23 bases sitting between them. CDR3 length: 16 residues.

This clonotype showed up just a few times. The chain has TRBV2 and TRBJ2-5; 8 bases match TRBD1. V was pared by 3 bases and J by 5 bases, with 2 bases of the junction left unmatched. The CDR3 consists of 13 residues. The germline CDR1 and CDR2 sequences are SNHLY and FYNNEI. DNA of the CDR3: TGTGCCAGCAGTGACAGGGGGCGGGAGACCCAGTACTTC. Translated: CASSDRGRETQYF.

The chain uses TRBV29-1 and TRBJ2-1, with D tentatively TRBD1 (5 bases). This CDR3 has 14 amino acids. Germline CDR1 is SQVTM and CDR2 is ANQGSEA. Between the trimmed V and J ends, which lost 6 bases and 2 bases, there was a span of 14 bases. CDR3 loop: CSVDTGLTYNEQFF. The CDR3 region has the DNA TGCAGCGTGGACACGGGCCTCACCTACAATGAGCAGTTCTTC.

The rearrangement uses TRBV2 and TRBJ2-7; 10 bases match TRBD2. The V segment lost 8 bases and the J segment 7 bases; nucleotides outside the gene matches: 11. The length of the CDR3 is 14 residues. Germline assignment: CDR1 SNHLY and CDR2 FYNNEI. The CDR3 sequence is CASSLVAGGQEQYF. DNA for the CDR3: TGTGCCAGCTCTTTGGTAGCGGGAGGTCAGGAGCAGTACTTC.

This clonotype turned up a few times. The rearrangement uses TRBV7-2 and TRBJ1-2; no firm D call. The V end lost 1 base, the J end lost 8 bases, and 11 bases lay between the germline ends. This CDR3 contains 13 residues. Looked up from germline, CDR1 is SGHTA and CDR2 is FQGNSA. CDR3 amino acids: CASSLEVVSGYTF. The DNA for the CDR3 is TGTGCCAGCAGCTTAGAAGTCGTGAGCGGCTACACCTTC.

The CDR3 DNA is TGCAGCGTTTATAAGGGTAGCGAGACCCAGTACTTC. It translates to CSVYKGSETQYF. The chain joins TRBV29-1 to TRBJ2-5; D remains ambiguous. V was clipped by 5 bases and J by 5 bases, with 12 bases between them. CDR1 is SQVTM, CDR2 ANQGSEA, per germline. This CDR3 comprises 12 residues.

The rearrangement links TRBV7-9 to TRBJ2-1; D gene ambiguous. V was trimmed by 0 bases and J by 5 bases, leaving 5 bases between them. Germline V gene lookup returns CDR1 SEHNR and CDR2 FQNEAQ (reference sequence). CDR3 length: 13 amino acids. The CDR3 is CASSLAKNNEQFF. DNA for the CDR3: TGTGCCAGCAGCTTAGCGAAGAACAATGAGCAGTTCTTC.

This clonotype has a handful of counts. The genes are TRBV9 and TRBJ2-1; 10 bases fit TRBD2. Germline CDR1 and CDR2: SGDLS and YYNGEE. V shed 1 base and J 6 bases; nucleotides not matched to a gene: 10. This CDR3 is 17 amino acids long. The CDR3 coding sequence is TGTGCCAGCAGCGTAAGGGTAGGGACTAGCGATTCCAATGAGCAGTTCTTC. Translated: CASSVRVGTSDSNEQFF.

The J gene is TRBJ2-1, the V gene TRBV29-1, with D perhaps being TRBD1 or TRBD2 (5 bases each). CDR1 and CDR2 (germline): SQVTM, ANQGSEA. This CDR3 has 15 amino acids. The V gene lost 7 bases and the J gene lost 7 bases, with 23 bases spanning the gap. DNA for the CDR3: TGCAGCGCTGGGGGAACTAGAGTAGGCCCAAATGAGCAGTTCTTC. As protein: CSAGGTRVGPNEQFF.

This clonotype has only a few counts. J is TRBJ2-1 and V is TRBV5-1, with 8 positions matching TRBD2. This CDR3 has 16 amino acids. Unmatched junction bases numbered 13, after V lost 4 bases and J lost 7 bases. In germline, CDR1 is SGHRS, CDR2 YFSETQ. CDR3 in DNA: TGCGCCAGCAGCCCTTCTACTTTCGGCGGGAGGAATGAGCAGTTCTTC. As protein: CASSPSTFGGRNEQFF. Complete variable domain (other parts from reference TRBV5-1 and TRBJ2-1): KAGVTQTPRYLIKTRGQQVTLSCSPISGHRSVSWYQQTPGQGLQFLFEYFSETQRNKGNFPGRFSGRQFSNSRSEMNVSTLELGDSALYLCASSPSTFGGRNEQFFGPGTRLTVL.

The V call is TRBV20-1, the J call TRBJ2-1; the match to TRBD2 covers 9 bases. The CDR3 loop spans 14 amino acids. The V gene's germline CDR1 is DFQATT and CDR2 SNEGSKA (reference sequence). V was pared by 3 bases and J by 3 bases, with 3 bases of the junction left unmatched. Here the CDR3 reads CSASGLARYNEQFF. Written as DNA, the CDR3 is TGCAGTGCTAGTGGACTAGCGCGCTACAATGAGCAGTTCTTC.